The clone carrying this T cell receptor (beta chain) has at least ten counts. Treatment here: about 20 received Ad26.COV2.S at low or high dose, single or two shots; roughly 5 received placebo; per-sample allocation not given. Sampling took place 63 days after the first vaccine or placebo injection. This record comes from a study of Ad26.COV2.S vaccination and SARS-CoV-2 variants. Overall study: In the COV1001 trial, the donor was in the Ad26.COV2.S arm.

Sequencing used immunoSEQ multiplex PCR; TCRdb keeps in-frame clones, though not all of them. The table has 350,000 to 450,000 clones, roughly 91% seen once; the top ten hold more than 3%. The source material was peripheral blood, sampled in a trial of Ad26.COV2.S vaccine versus placebo. This clonotype originated in a person between 18 and 60 years old who received the Ad26.COV2.S COVID-19 vaccine or a placebo.

CDR3 amino acids: CASSFQVEETQYF. The CDR3 DNA sequence: TGTGCCAGCAGCTTTCAGGTCGAAGAGACCCAGTACTTC. The V and J genes are TRBV7-8 and TRBJ2-5; no firm D call. This CDR3 has 13 amino acids. V was clipped by 3 bases and J by 3 bases, with 8 bases between them. From germline, CDR1 is SGHVS and CDR2 FQNEAQ.